This T cell receptor beta chain emerged from a study of T-cell reconstitution after alpha-beta-depleted transplantation in children. Study-level findings and limits: In patients about two months after transplant, alpha-beta T cells reportedly arose from several hundred expanded graft clones. One year post-transplant, T-cell counts and diversity were largely derived from T cells produced anew.

Trimming took 7 bases from V and 0 from J, leaving 19 bases between them. The CDR3 runs 17 residues. On this clonotype: Its antigen is unidentified.

Unique molecular identifiers were incorporated into the prepared TCRbeta library. TCRdb processed the PCR reads anew with MiXCR; each CDR3 protein has one entry. The top ten hold around 2% of the sample, which has 450,000 to 600,000 distinct CDR3 sequences, approximately 13% seen once. The chain couples TRBV12-3 or TRBV12-4 to TRBJ2-1; the D is unclear. The origin of this receptor is a male patient younger than 18 who had a stem cell transplant for acute myeloid leukemia, so the T cells may come from the graft donor. The starting material was PBMCs, mostly from graft donor cells, obtained 360 days after TCRalphabeta/CD19-depleted stem cell transplant. The CDR3 region has the DNA TGTGCCAGCAAATTAGAAGGAGCGCTCCGCTCCTACAATGAGCAGTTCTTC. The encoded protein is CASKLEGALRSYNEQFF.